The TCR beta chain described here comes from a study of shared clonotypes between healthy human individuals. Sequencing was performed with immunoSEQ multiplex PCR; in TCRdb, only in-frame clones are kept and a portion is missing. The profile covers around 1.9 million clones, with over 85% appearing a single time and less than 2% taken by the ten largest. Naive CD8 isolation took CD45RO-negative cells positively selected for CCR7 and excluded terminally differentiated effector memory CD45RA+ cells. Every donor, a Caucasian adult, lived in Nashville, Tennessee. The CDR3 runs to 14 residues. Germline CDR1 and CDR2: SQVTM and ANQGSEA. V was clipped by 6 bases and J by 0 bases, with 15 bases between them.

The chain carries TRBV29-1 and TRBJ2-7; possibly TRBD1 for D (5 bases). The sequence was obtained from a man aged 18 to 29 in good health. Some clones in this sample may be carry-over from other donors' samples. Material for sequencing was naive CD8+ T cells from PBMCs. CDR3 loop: CSVQETESSYEQYF. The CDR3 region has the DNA TGCAGCGTCCAAGAGACAGAGAGCTCCTACGAGCAGTACTTC.